The table lists the clone carrying this T cell receptor (beta chain) with a few counts. The entire patient cohort was treatment-naive prior to thyroid surgery. Germline V gives CDR1 MNHEY, CDR2 SVGAGI. The germline V and J ends were trimmed by 0 bases and 11 bases, with 14 bases remaining between them. The CDR3 has 15 amino acids. TCRdb re-called the PCR reads through MiXCR. The top ten clones hold 10% of a sample with 15,000 to 20,000 clones, more than 30% of them seen once. This sample was included in a study of metastatic and nonmetastatic thyroid tumors. The sample comprised tumor tissue. The origin of this receptor is a male donor with papillary thyroid cancer or a benign thyroid nodule (not recorded which). Some clones in this sample may be carry-over from other donors' samples. The V and J genes are TRBV6-5 and TRBJ1-6, with D maybe TRBD1 (5 bases). CDR3 sequence (DNA): TGTGCCAGCAGTTACTCGGGGGAGGGAGGGACACCCCTCCACTTT. This encodes CASSYSGEGGTPLHF.